The rows below give T cell receptor beta chains drawn from one sample of a study of blood T cell repertoires in COVID-19. Sequenced by immunoSEQ multiplex PCR; TCRdb stores in-frame clones only, minus some. This table holds some 400,000 clones, around 89% found once. Sequencing input: PBMCs or T cells enriched from blood (not recorded which). The receptors stem from a man younger than 45 who had recovered from COVID-19. The CDR3 runs from the conserved cysteine through the conserved F or W. The D gene is left open where the match is weak. Only some rows state a clone size, as once, few, many or a class for expanded clones.

J gene	D gene	clone size	V gene	CDR3 protein	CDR3 DNA
TRBJ1-1	TRBD1	once	TRBV3-1/TRBV3-2	CASSLRGVNTEAFF	TGTGCCAGCAGCCTCAGGGGGGTGAACACTGAAGCTTTCTTT
TRBJ2-2	.	.	TRBV18	CASSPYASGSGELFF	TGTGCCAGCTCACCGTACGCATCTGGCTCCGGGGAGCTGTTTTTT
TRBJ1-2	.	.	TRBV24-1	CATSDSVRRGYTF	TGTGCCACCAGTGATTCGGTCAGGCGTGGCTACACCTTC
TRBJ2-7	TRBD1	.	TRBV19	CASSMMTGGYEQYF	TGTGCCAGTAGTATGATGACAGGGGGTTACGAGCAGTACTTC
TRBJ1-2	.	.	TRBV4-1	CASSLDLARQGDYGYTF	TGCGCCAGCAGCCTAGATTTGGCGAGGCAGGGCGACTATGGCTACACCTTC
TRBJ2-5	TRBD2	.	TRBV5-4	CASSTGLAGVGETQYF	TGTGCCAGCAGCACGGGACTAGCGGGAGTTGGAGAGACCCAGTACTTC
TRBJ2-6	.	.	TRBV5-5	CASSFVPGRSGANVLTF	TGTGCCAGCAGCTTTGTCCCAGGGCGTTCCGGGGCCAACGTCCTGACTTTC
TRBJ1-1	.	once	TRBV28	CASSPGGLGTEAFF	TGTGCCAGCAGTCCAGGCGGGTTGGGGACTGAAGCTTTCTTT
TRBJ1-4	.	.	TRBV29-1	CSVFTGDEKLFF	TGCAGCGTCTTTACGGGAGATGAAAAACTGTTTTTT
TRBJ2-7	TRBD1	once	TRBV5-6	CASSPTDRLNEQYF	TGTGCCAGCAGCCCAACGGACAGGCTCAACGAGCAGTACTTC
TRBJ2-2	.	.	TRBV28	CASSSIGKGTGELFF	TGTGCCAGCAGTTCCATCGGGAAAGGGACCGGGGAGCTGTTTTTT
TRBJ1-1	.	.	TRBV18	CASSLLATPNTEAFF	TGTGCCAGCTCACTTCTGGCCACGCCGAACACTGAAGCTTTCTTT
TRBJ2-5	.	.	TRBV3-1/TRBV3-2	CASSQDPGPETQYF	TGTGCCAGCAGCCAAGATCCTGGCCCAGAGACCCAGTACTTC
TRBJ1-5	TRBD1	.	TRBV30	CAWSRGGAGGQPQHF	TGTGCCTGGAGCCGAGGGGGCGCGGGGGGTCAGCCCCAGCATTTT
TRBJ2-1	TRBD2	.	TRBV10-1	CASSEGREFGEQFF	TGCGCCAGCAGTGAAGGGCGGGAGTTCGGTGAGCAGTTCTTC
TRBJ1-5	.	.	TRBV12-3/TRBV12-4	CASSYLAEPQHF	TGTGCCAGCAGTTATTTAGCAGAGCCCCAGCATTTT
TRBJ2-2	TRBD2	.	TRBV3-1/TRBV3-2	CASSQVTSAELDTGELFF	TGTGCCAGCAGCCAAGTGACTAGCGCCGAACTCGACACCGGGGAGCTGTTTTTT
TRBJ2-1	TRBD1	.	TRBV29-1	CSVDPGQELNEQFF	TGCAGCGTAGACCCGGGACAGGAGTTAAATGAGCAGTTCTTC
TRBJ2-4	TRBD2	.	TRBV12-3/TRBV12-4	CASTGLAGIQYF	TGTGCCAGCACGGGACTAGCGGGAATTCAGTACTTC
TRBJ2-3	.	.	TRBV4-2	CASSPLGTSTDTQYF	TGTGCCAGCAGCCCCCTCGGGACTAGCACAGATACGCAGTATTTT
TRBJ1-5	.	.	TRBV2	CASSFRVQPQHF	TGTGCCAGCAGTTTCCGGGTCCAGCCCCAGCATTTT
TRBJ1-2	TRBD1	.	TRBV12-3/TRBV12-4	CASSGTDYGYTF	TGTGCCAGCAGTGGGACAGACTATGGCTACACCTTC
TRBJ1-2	TRBD1	.	TRBV9	CASSPAPAGGGYTF	TGTGCCAGCAGCCCCGCTCCGGCAGGGGGCGGCTACACCTTC
TRBJ2-2	.	.	TRBV5-1	CASAGLANTGELFF	TGCGCCAGCGCGGGGCTTGCGAACACCGGGGAGCTGTTTTTT